Below, 3 T cell receptor beta chains from the same sample are listed, as sequenced in a study of untreated major depressive disorder. The data were produced by immunoSEQ multiplex PCR, yet TCRdb's version contains in-frame clones alone and is incomplete. In the table there are under 25,000 clones, roughly nine tenths of which are singletons. For these receptors, no antigen is known. Broader study findings: CD4+ T cells from depressed patients used TRBV05-01 (Vbeta 5.1) more often than controls.

The sample consisted of CD4+ T cells from PBMCs. These receptors all come from a woman between 35 and 50 years old with major depressive disorder.

The chain carries TRBV11-2 and TRBJ1-6, with D possibly being TRBD1 (6 bases). Germline V gene lookup returns CDR1 SGHAT and CDR2 FQNNGV. Trimming cost V 2 bases and J 4 bases, with 9 bases left between them. The CDR3 extends over 15 amino acids. The CDR3 is CASSLTTGYNSPLHF. CDR3 bases: TGTGCCAGCAGCTTAACAACAGGGTATAATTCACCCCTCCACTTT.

To note about this clone: This same CDR3 is encoded by further DNA sequences in the sample. This rearrangement joins TRBV7-2 to TRBJ2-5, with 14 bases identical to TRBD2. Looked up from germline, CDR1 is SGHTA and CDR2 is FQGNSA. The CDR3 contains 15 residues. After removal of 5 bases from V and 4 bases from J, the junction contained 3 bases not matched to a gene. The CDR3 region has the DNA TGTGCCAGCAGCCCAGGACTAGCGGGAGGAGAGACCCAGTACTTC. Its translation: CASSPGLAGGETQYF.

J is TRBJ2-7 and V is TRBV2; weak D call: TRBD2 (5 bases). The CDR3 has 15 amino acids. Germline CDR1 SNHLY, CDR2 FYNNEI. With 0 bases removed from V and 7 bases from J, the gap between germline ends came to 16 bases. The DNA of the CDR3 is TGTGCCAGCAGTGAAGCGGCCTCGTCCCGGAGGGAGCAGTACGTC. This encodes CASSEAASSRREQYV.